Sequencing of this TCR beta chain was carried out in a study of cytomegalovirus exposure and HLA in healthy donors. In regard to this clone: Mismatch with germline at one junction end may stem from a read error.

It was with 60 Vbeta and 13 Jbeta primers that the PCR ran. Assay used: immunoSEQ multiplex PCR; TCRdb lists only in-frame clones, some missing. The sample carries some 120,000 clones, about 73% recorded once. Germline V gives CDR1 MGHDK, CDR2 SYGVNS. This CDR3 is 17 amino acids long. Sequencing was done on a sample of PBMCs. This chain joins TRBV25-1 and TRBJ2-6; possibly TRBD1 for D (6 bases). This TCR was sampled from a woman in her thirties or forties in good health and CMV-seronegative. The CDR3 DNA follows: TGTGCCAGCAGTGAATTAGGGGGACGGAGTGGGGCCAACGGCCTGACTTTC. Encoded protein: CASSELGGRSGANGLTF.